This T cell receptor beta chain was profiled in a study of monozygotic twins with inflammatory bowel disease. Making cDNA involved eight separate reactions per sample. Amplification of TCRalpha and TCRbeta cDNA involved two nested PCRs that ran for 16 and 9 cycles. From its re-call of the 5' RACE reads, TCRdb lists each CDR3 protein once, without DNA. The table for this sample gives approximately 400,000 distinct CDR3 sequences. About this clonotype: Its antigen is currently unknown.

Regarding the study as a whole: Perhaps reflecting limited power, concordant and discordant twins did not differ in repertoire similarity.

In germline, CDR1 is SGHAT, CDR2 FQNNGV. CDR3 length equals 18 residues. The specimen was blood. This receptor was obtained from a human donor with ulcerative colitis or Crohn's disease, or a healthy co-twin of an affected twin (not recorded which). The genes are TRBV11-2 and TRBJ2-2; as DNA is missing, the TRBD1 call by TCRdb cannot be tested. The CDR3 loop reads CASSLVPPGGRYTGELFF.